A single sample gave rise to the 20 T cell receptor beta chains below, sequenced in a study of T cell responses to AZD1222 COVID-19 vaccine. Measured with immunoSEQ multiplex PCR; TCRdb has only the in-frame clones, and not every one. The listing records about 140,000 clones. Input material: peripheral blood. The source is an adult in good health.

This rearrangement joins TRBV19 to TRBJ1-2; D may be TRBD1 (6 bases). The CDR3 extends over 14 amino acids. V was cut by 3 bases and J by 4 bases, with 12 bases left in between. Germline loops: CDR1 LNHDA, CDR2 SQIVND (reference sequence). The CDR3 coding sequence is TGTGCCAGTAGTATCAGGGGTTGGAGCTATGGCTACACCTTC. It translates to CASSIRGWSYGYTF.

This chain links TRBV14 with TRBJ2-5; 11 nucleotides align to TRBD2. This CDR3 is 15 amino acids long. Germline assignment: CDR1 SGHDN and CDR2 FVKESK. V dropped 4 bases and J dropped 4; count of bases not matched to a gene: 5. The CDR3 is CASSLNLAGGETQYF. The CDR3 bases are TGTGCCAGCAGCCTCAACCTAGCGGGGGGAGAGACCCAGTACTTC.

CDR3 sequence: CAISQGTNEKLFF. For the CDR3, the DNA is TGTGCCATCAGTCAGGGAACTAATGAAAAACTGTTTTTT. This rearrangement joins TRBV10-3 to TRBJ1-4; D perhaps matches TRBD1 (5 bases). Germline loops: CDR1 ENHRY, CDR2 SYGVKD. The ends were cut back, 5 bases at V and 1 base at J, with 5 bases in the middle. There are 13 residues in the CDR3.

The rearrangement uses TRBV11-2 and TRBJ2-1; 12 nucleotides match TRBD2. CDR1 is SGHAT, CDR2 FQNNGV, per germline. The CDR3 totals 16 residues. V dropped 1 base and J dropped 2; count of bases not matched to a gene: 0. CDR3 in DNA: TGTGCCAGCAGCTTAGGGACTAGCGGGGCCTACAATGAGCAGTTCTTC. Translated, it gives CASSLGTSGAYNEQFF.

The chain links TRBV11-2 to TRBJ1-1; TRBD1 matches at 10 bases. Germline V CDR1 and CDR2: SGHAT, FQNNGV. The CDR3 has 15 residues. Germline trimming cut 4 bases from V and 5 bases from J; bases unmatched to any gene: 7. CDR3 nucleotide sequence: TGTGCCAGCAGCTCGATCGACAGGGGGCCTACTGAAGCTTTCTTT. It yields the protein CASSSIDRGPTEAFF.

This sequence joins TRBV30 and TRBJ1-3; D possibly corresponds to TRBD1 (6 bases). Trimming pared 3 bases from V and 0 bases from J, leaving 15 bases between. Germline CDR1 is GTSNPN and CDR2 is SVGIG (reference sequence). The CDR3 extends over 16 amino acids. The CDR3 sequence is CAWSPATGSSGNTIYF. The CDR3 DNA is TGTGCCTGGAGCCCGGCGACAGGCTCCTCTGGAAACACCATATATTTT.

This sequence joins TRBV11-2 and TRBJ2-3, with TRBD1 matching over 9 bases. CDR1 is SGHAT, CDR2 FQNNGV, per germline. The CDR3 contains 15 residues. Trimming removed 4 bases from V and 4 bases from J; junction bases left unmatched: 6. CDR3 in amino acids: CASSSYRGRADTQYF. The CDR3 bases are TGTGCCAGCAGCTCTTACAGGGGGCGCGCAGATACGCAGTATTTT.

V gene TRBV7-9 combines with J gene TRBJ1-2; TRBD1 matches at 7 bases. Trimming removed 5 bases from V and 8 bases from J; junction bases left unmatched: 11. Germline CDR1 SEHNR, CDR2 FQNEAQ (reference sequence). This CDR3 is built from 14 residues. The CDR3 nucleotides read TGTGCCAGCAGCCAGGGGCAGGGGGTTCGGGGCTACACCTTC. Its translation is CASSQGQGVRGYTF.

The chain recombines TRBV11-1 with TRBJ2-4, with a tentative D call TRBD1 (6 bases). V lost 3 bases and J lost 7, with 10 bases in between. This CDR3 is built from 13 residues. Germline CDR1 reads SGHAT; CDR2 reads FQDESV (reference sequence). CDR3 coding DNA: TGTGCCAGCAGCTTCCAGGGGTGGAACATTCAGTACTTC. It is translated as CASSFQGWNIQYF.

The V gene is TRBV19, the J gene TRBJ1-4, with D tentatively TRBD1 (6 bases). The V end was cut by 6 bases, the J end by 8 bases, with 13 bases between. CDR1 and CDR2 from the germline V gene are LNHDA and SQIVND (reference sequence). The CDR3 has 13 residues. The CDR3 here is CASRNREVEKLFF. CDR3 bases: TGTGCCAGTAGGAACAGGGAAGTCGAAAAACTGTTTTTT.

The chain uses TRBV30 and TRBJ1-2; D perhaps matches TRBD1 (5 bases). Looked up from germline, CDR1 is GTSNPN and CDR2 is SVGIG (reference sequence). Trimming left V 1 base short and J 6 bases short, with 12 bases between. The CDR3 extends over 13 amino acids. CDR3 in DNA: TGTGCCTGGAGTGGACAGCCATCGAATGGCTACACCTTC. This codes for CAWSGQPSNGYTF.

The rearrangement links TRBV29-1 to TRBJ1-4; D perhaps matches TRBD1 (6 bases). The V gene lost 4 bases and the J gene lost 10 bases, with 13 bases spanning the gap. Per germline, CDR1 SQVTM and CDR2 ANQGSEA. This CDR3 has 12 residues. CDR3 sequence (DNA): TGCAGCGTTGGACAGGCAAACGGAAAACTGTTTTTT. This gives the protein CSVGQANGKLFF. Variable domain in full (rest from reference TRBV29-1 and TRBJ1-4): SAVISQKPSRDICQRGTSLTIQCQVDSQVTMMFWYRQQPGQSLTLIATANQGSEATYESGFVIDKFPISRPNLTFSTLTVSNMSPEDSSIYLCSVGQANGKLFFGSGTQLSVL.

The rearrangement uses TRBV2 and TRBJ1-2, with D tentatively TRBD1 (5 bases). Per the germline V gene, CDR1 is SNHLY and CDR2 is FYNNEI. Trimming stripped 7 bases from V and 8 bases from J, with 20 bases between. The CDR3 is 14 amino acids. CDR3 sequence reads: CASKGDARTKGYTF. The DNA of the CDR3 is TGTGCCAGCAAAGGGGACGCGCGAACTAAAGGCTACACCTTC. The whole variable domain, filled in from reference TRBV2 and TRBJ1-2, reads EPEVTQTPSHQVTQMGQEVILRCVPISNHLYFYWYRQILGQKVEFLVSFYNNEISEKSEIFDDQFSVERPDGSNFTLKIRSTKLEDSAMYFCASKGDARTKGYTFGSGTRLTVV.

The chain recombines TRBV6-5 with TRBJ1-6, with TRBD1 as a possible D gene (6 bases). Deletions cut 7 bases from V and 7 bases from J, with 14 bases between. The CDR3 runs 14 residues. Germline CDR1 reads MNHEY; CDR2 reads SVGAGI. CDR3 sequence reads: CASNQQGSNSPLHF. CDR3 DNA sequence: TGTGCCAGCAACCAACAGGGTTCGAATTCACCCCTCCACTTT.

The chain couples TRBV7-6 to TRBJ1-1; the match to TRBD1 covers 7 bases. Unmatched junction bases numbered 5, after V lost 2 bases and J lost 5 bases. The germline V gene has CDR1 SGHVS and CDR2 FNYEAQ. The CDR3 sequence is 14 residues long. CDR3 bases: TGTGCCAGCAGCTTACGTGCCAGGGGGACTGAAGCTTTCTTT. This sequence encodes CASSLRARGTEAFF.

J is TRBJ1-3 and V is TRBV29-1; D not certain. Germline CDR1 is SQVTM and CDR2 is ANQGSEA. The CDR3 has 13 residues. Trimming shortened V by 4 bases and J by 1 base, and 8 bases separated the two germline ends. In DNA form, the CDR3 reads TGCAGCGTTGGAAGCAGTTCTGGAAACACCATATATTTT. It translates to CSVGSSSGNTIYF.

V is TRBV2 and J is TRBJ1-5; the D gene is possibly TRBD1 (5 bases). The CDR3 runs to 15 residues. Germline CDR1 is SNHLY and CDR2 is FYNNEI. Trimming took off 4 bases at V and 0 bases at J, with 10 bases between the two ends. The CDR3 sequence: CASSGVGASNQPQHF. The CDR3 DNA reads as TGTGCCAGCAGTGGCGTAGGGGCTAGCAATCAGCCCCAGCATTTT.

The rearrangement links TRBV27 to TRBJ2-1, with TRBD2 matching 15 bases. With 2 bases clipped from V and 2 bases from J, the junction kept 7 bases outside the gene matches. The CDR3 is made up of 19 amino acids. Germline V gives CDR1 MNHEY, CDR2 SMNVEV (reference sequence). The CDR3 loop reads CASSLRGLAGGITYNEQFF. The CDR3 DNA is TGTGCCAGCAGTTTACGGGGACTAGCGGGGGGAATCACCTACAATGAGCAGTTCTTC.

Regarding this clone: The sample holds other DNA sequences that translate to the same CDR3. The V gene is TRBV2, the J gene TRBJ2-5, with TRBD2 matching over 11 bases. Germline assignment: CDR1 SNHLY and CDR2 FYNNEI. The CDR3 runs to 15 residues. The V and J ends lost 4 bases and 3 bases, in that order; junction bases with no gene match: 4. The CDR3 nucleotides read TGTGCCAGCAGTGGACTAGCGGGGAGAAAAGAGACCCAGTACTTC. Amino acids: CASSGLAGRKETQYF. Full variable domain (rest looked up from reference TRBV2 and TRBJ2-5): EPEVTQTPSHQVTQMGQEVILRCVPISNHLYFYWYRQILGQKVEFLVSFYNNEISEKSEIFDDQFSVERPDGSNFTLKIRSTKLEDSAMYFCASSGLAGRKETQYFGPGTRLLVL.

The rearrangement uses TRBV6-1 and TRBJ2-3; TRBD1 matches at 8 bases. The V gene end was trimmed by 0 bases and the J gene end by 1 base; junction bases not matched to a gene: 9. Germline V lookup: CDR1 MNHNS, CDR2 SASEGT. CDR3 size: 18 residues. The chain's CDR3 is CASSEAQPGGSGTDTQYF. In DNA, the CDR3 is TGTGCCAGCAGTGAAGCGCAGCCAGGGGGCAGCGGCACAGATACGCAGTATTTT.